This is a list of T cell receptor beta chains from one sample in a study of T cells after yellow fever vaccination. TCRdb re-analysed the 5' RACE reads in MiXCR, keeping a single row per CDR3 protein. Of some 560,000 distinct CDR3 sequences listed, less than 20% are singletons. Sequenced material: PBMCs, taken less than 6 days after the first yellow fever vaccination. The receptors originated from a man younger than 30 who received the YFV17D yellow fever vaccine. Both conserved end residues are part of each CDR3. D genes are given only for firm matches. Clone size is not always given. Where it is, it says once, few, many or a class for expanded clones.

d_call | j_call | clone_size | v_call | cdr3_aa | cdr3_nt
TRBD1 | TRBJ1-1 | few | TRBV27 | CASSLWGGQGGTEAFF | TGTGCCAGCAGTTTATGGGGCGGGCAGGGGGGCACTGAAGCTTTCTTT
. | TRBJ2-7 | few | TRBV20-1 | CSASGTHYEQYF | TGCAGTGCTAGCGGGACCCACTACGAGCAGTACTTC
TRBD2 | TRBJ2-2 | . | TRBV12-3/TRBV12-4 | CASSPLAGGPNGELFF | TGTGCCAGCAGCCCACTAGCGGGGGGGCCTAACGGGGAGCTGTTTTTT
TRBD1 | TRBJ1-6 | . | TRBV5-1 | CASSWDSYNSPLHF | TGCGCCAGCAGCTGGGACAGCTATAATTCACCCCTCCACTTT
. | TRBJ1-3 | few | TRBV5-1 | CASSLDRPGNTIYF | TGCGCCAGCAGCTTGGACAGGCCTGGAAACACCATATATTTT
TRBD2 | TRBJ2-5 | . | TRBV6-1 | CASRQGGTSGHQETQYF | TGTGCCAGCCGGCAAGGAGGTACTAGCGGACACCAAGAGACCCAGTACTTC
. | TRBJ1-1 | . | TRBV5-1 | CASSSPGHDEAFF | TGCGCCAGCAGCTCCCCGGGACACGATGAAGCTTTCTTT
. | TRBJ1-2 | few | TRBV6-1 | CATAGTTNLNYGYTF | TGTGCCACCGCCGGGACAACCAACCTTAACTATGGCTACACCTTC
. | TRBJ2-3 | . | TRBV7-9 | CASSSLGNTQYF | TGTGCCAGCAGCTCTCTGGGCAATACGCAGTATTTT
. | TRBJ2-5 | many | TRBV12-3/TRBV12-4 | CASSFSQGGTQYF | TGTGCCAGCAGTTTCTCGCAGGGTGGGACCCAGTACTTC
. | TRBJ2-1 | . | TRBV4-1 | CASSQVKRSYNEQFF | TGCGCCAGCAGCCAAGTTAAGAGGAGCTACAATGAGCAGTTCTTC
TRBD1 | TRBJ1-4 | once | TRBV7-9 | CASSPPGTVREKLFF | TGTGCCAGCAGCCCACCCGGGACAGTACGTGAAAAACTGTTTTTT
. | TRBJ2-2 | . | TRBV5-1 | CASSLLRRHTGELFF | TGCGCCAGCAGCTTGCTGCGAAGACACACCGGGGAGCTGTTTTTT
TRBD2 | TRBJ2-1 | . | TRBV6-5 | CASSNGGAYNEQFF | TGTGCCAGCAGTAACGGGGGGGCTTACAATGAGCAGTTCTTC
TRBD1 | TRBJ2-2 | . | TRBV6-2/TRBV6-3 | CASSWGDREYTGELFF | TGTGCCAGCAGTTGGGGGGACAGGGAATACACCGGGGAGCTGTTTTTT
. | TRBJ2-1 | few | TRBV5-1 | CASSDLKGGGEQFF | TGCGCCAGCAGCGATCTGAAGGGGGGAGGTGAGCAGTTCTTC
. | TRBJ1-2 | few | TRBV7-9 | CASSLDDRIHYGYTF | TGTGCCAGCAGTTTAGACGACAGAATCCACTATGGCTACACCTTC
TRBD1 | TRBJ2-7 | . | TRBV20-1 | CSAPPRGNSYEQYF | TGCAGTGCTCCGCCCAGGGGGAATTCCTACGAGCAGTACTTC
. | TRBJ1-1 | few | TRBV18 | CASSPREGGADTEAFF | TGTGCCAGCTCACCACGAGAGGGGGGTGCGGACACTGAAGCTTTCTTT
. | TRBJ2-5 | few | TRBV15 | CATLRLGQETQYF | TGTGCCACCCTCCGATTGGGTCAAGAGACCCAGTACTTC
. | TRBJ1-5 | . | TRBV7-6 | CASSERRGSNQPQHF | TGTGCCAGCAGCGAACGAAGGGGTAGCAATCAGCCCCAGCATTTT
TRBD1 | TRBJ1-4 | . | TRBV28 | CASRARGPANEKLFF | TGTGCCAGCAGAGCCAGGGGGCCGGCTAATGAAAAACTGTTTTTT
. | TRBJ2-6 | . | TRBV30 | CAWTLGGGANVLTF | TGTGCCTGGACCCTAGGGGGGGGGGCCAACGTCCTGACTTTC
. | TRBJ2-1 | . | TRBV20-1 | CSADVKGSSYNEQFF | TGCAGTGCCGACGTTAAGGGGAGCTCCTACAATGAGCAGTTCTTC
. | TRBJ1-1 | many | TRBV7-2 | CASSFSVNTEAFF | TGTGCCAGCAGCTTCTCGGTGAACACTGAAGCTTTCTTT
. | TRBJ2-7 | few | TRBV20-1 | CSAPGLDSYEQYF | TGCAGTGCTCCGGGCTTGGACTCCTACGAGCAGTACTTC
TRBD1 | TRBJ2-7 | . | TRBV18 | CASSPRDSRSYEQYF | TGTGCCAGCTCACCACGGGACAGCCGCTCCTACGAGCAGTACTTC
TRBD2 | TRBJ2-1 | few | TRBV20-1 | CSARELAGVYNEQFF | TGCAGTGCTCGGGAACTAGCGGGCGTATACAATGAGCAGTTCTTC
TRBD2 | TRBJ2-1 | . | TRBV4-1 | CASSPLGSGGVYNEQFF | TGCGCCAGCAGCCCCCTGGGAAGCGGGGGGGTGTACAATGAGCAGTTCTTC
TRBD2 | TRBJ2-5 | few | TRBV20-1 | CSAPSRGGFQETQYF | TGCAGTGCCCCTTCCCGGGGGGGATTTCAAGAGACCCAGTACTTC
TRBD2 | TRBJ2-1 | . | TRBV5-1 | CASTLGLAAYNEQFF | TGCGCCAGTACCCTCGGACTAGCAGCCTACAATGAGCAGTTCTTC